Following are 21 T cell receptor beta chains from one sample sequenced in a study of Graves' ophthalmopathy and Graves' hyperthyroidism. TCR beta CDR3 regions were amplified from RNA transcripts. HTBI-primed first-round RT-PCR preceded second-round multiplex PCR. TCRdb redid the calling of the multiplex PCR reads with MiXCR, one entry per CDR3 protein. The repertoire holds about 1.2 million distinct CDR3 sequences, with about 35% as singletons. Sequenced: peripheral blood or thyroid tissue (not recorded which). All receptors come from an adult man with Graves' hyperthyroidism.

This clonotype came up many times. The rearrangement joins TRBV12-3 or TRBV12-4 to TRBJ1-2; possible D gene TRBD1, 6 bases. Trimming pared 6 bases from V and 7 bases from J, leaving 15 bases between. The CDR3 consists of 13 residues. CDR3 bases: TGTGCCAGCAGGCCGACAGGCGGTGGTGGCTACACCTTC. Its translation: CASRPTGGGGYTF.

Concerning this clonotype itself: A much larger clone lies one base from this, so it may be a read error. The J gene is TRBJ1-6, the V gene TRBV25-1; the D gene is possibly TRBD1 (5 bases). The CDR3 is 14 residues long. The ends were cut back, 6 bases at V and 7 bases at J, with 13 bases in the middle. Germline V gives CDR1 MGHDK, CDR2 SYGVNS. DNA of the CDR3: TGTGCCAGCAGCTCGGGGGTAACCAATTCACCCCTCCACTTT. Encoded protein: CASSSGVTNSPLHF.

The chain has TRBV7-9 and TRBJ1-1; D ambiguous. Trimming pared 5 bases from V and 4 bases from J, leaving 14 bases between. The CDR3 contains 14 residues. From germline, CDR1 is SEHNR and CDR2 FQNEAQ (reference sequence). CDR3 loop: CASSIGGSATEAFF. Here the CDR3 DNA reads TGTGCCAGCAGCATCGGCGGTAGTGCCACTGAAGCTTTCTTT.

This clonotype appeared many times. V is TRBV7-2 and J is TRBJ2-7; D might be TRBD1 (6 bases). The V and J ends lost 1 base and 5 bases respectively, with 12 bases between them. The CDR3 length is 14 residues. Germline assignment: CDR1 SGHTA and CDR2 FQGNSA. CDR3 sequence reads: CASSLESGGDEQYF. For the CDR3, the DNA is TGTGCCAGCAGCTTAGAATCTGGGGGCGACGAGCAGTACTTC.

The chain joins TRBV28 to TRBJ2-5; D call uncertain. The germline V gene has CDR1 MDHEN and CDR2 SYDVKM. The V end was cut by 5 bases, the J end by 5 bases, with 9 bases between. This CDR3 has 12 amino acids. This CDR3 is CASSGPWETQYF. As DNA, the CDR3 is TGTGCCAGCAGTGGACCGTGGGAGACCCAGTACTTC.

Many counts were recorded for this clonotype. The chain is built from TRBV6-6 and TRBJ2-5; maybe TRBD1 (6 bases). Germline loops: CDR1 MNHNY, CDR2 SVGAGI (reference sequence). There are 11 residues in the CDR3. Trimming pared 11 bases from V and 5 bases from J, leaving 12 bases between. The chain's CDR3 is CAVRGRETQYF. CDR3 sequence (DNA): TGTGCCGTCAGGGGACGGGAGACCCAGTACTTC.

V is TRBV10-3 and J is TRBJ2-2, with D possibly being TRBD1 (7 bases). Trimming pared 4 bases from V and 4 bases from J, leaving 10 bases between. Germline CDR1 and CDR2: ENHRY and SYGVKD. The CDR3 totals 14 residues. CDR3 bases: TGTGCCATCAGTGTTCAGGGGGGCACCGGGGAGCTGTTTTTT. Translated, it gives CAISVQGGTGELFF.

The V gene is TRBV9, the J gene TRBJ1-2, with TRBD1 as a possible D gene (5 bases). The germline CDR1 and CDR2 sequences are SGDLS and YYNGEE. The V end lost 0 bases, the J end lost 6 bases, and 12 bases lay between the germline ends. The CDR3 extends over 14 amino acids. CDR3 protein: CASSVGSQGHGYTF. CDR3 sequence (DNA): TGTGCCAGCAGCGTAGGTAGCCAGGGTCATGGCTACACCTTC. The full variable domain, its missing parts supplied by reference TRBV9 and TRBJ1-2, is DSGVTQTPKHLITATGQRVTLRCSPRSGDLSVYWYQQSLDQGLQFLIQYYNGEERAKGNILERFSAQQFPDLHSELNLSSLELGDSALYFCASSVGSQGHGYTFGSGTRLTVV.

This clonotype has a count of ten or more. V usage is TRBV29-1 and J usage is TRBJ1-5, with TRBD1 matching 9 bases. J lost 7 bases, V lost 7 bases, and 8 bases had no gene match. The CDR3 spans 13 residues. Germline V gene sequence: CDR1 SQVTM, CDR2 ANQGSEA. CDR3 nucleotide sequence: TGCAGCGCGTTACAGGGGGCTGAGCAGCCCCAGCATTTT. Its translation: CSALQGAEQPQHF.

This clonotype showed up just a few times. The gene calls are TRBV20-1 and TRBJ2-5; TRBD2 agrees at 8 bases. In germline, CDR1 is DFQATT, CDR2 SNEGSKA (reference sequence). The CDR3 length is 15 residues. V lost 0 bases, J lost 4 bases, and 7 bases stayed unmatched. This CDR3 reads CSARDRGGWVETQYF. For the CDR3, the DNA is TGCAGTGCTAGAGATCGGGGGGGGTGGGTAGAGACCCAGTACTTC.

Note on this clonotype: The germline gene is not matched at one end of the junction; a read error may be the cause. The rearrangement links TRBV30 to TRBJ1-1; D is unresolved. Per the germline V gene, CDR1 is GTSNPN and CDR2 is SVGIG (reference sequence). This CDR3 contains 13 residues. CDR3 sequence: CAWSVLTAKHLNF. In nucleotides, the CDR3 is TGTGCCTGGAGTGTACTTACAGCCAAACACCTAAATTTT.

The V and J genes are TRBV9 and TRBJ1-2; tentatively, D is TRBD1 (5 bases). The V gene lost 0 bases and the J gene lost 8 bases, with 5 bases spanning the gap. The CDR3 loop spans 11 amino acids. Germline-derived CDR1 and CDR2 are SGDLS and YYNGEE. This CDR3 reads CASSVGQGYTF. DNA for the CDR3: TGTGCCAGCAGCGTAGGACAGGGCTACACCTTC.

J is TRBJ1-2 and V is TRBV28; the D gene is possibly TRBD1 (5 bases). In germline, CDR1 is MDHEN, CDR2 SYDVKM. The CDR3 contains 12 residues. The V end lost 5 bases, the J end lost 6 bases, and 10 bases lay between the germline ends. This chain's CDR3 is CASSLKGDGYTF. In DNA, the CDR3 is TGTGCCAGCAGTCTAAAAGGGGATGGCTACACCTTC.

This clonotype has ten or more counts. The chain uses TRBV9 and TRBJ1-5; 9 bases align to TRBD1. This CDR3 comprises 14 residues. Germline assignment: CDR1 SGDLS and CDR2 YYNGEE. J lost 6 bases, V lost 3 bases, and 4 bases had no gene match. CDR3 nucleotide sequence: TGTGCCAGCAGCGCACAGGGGGCTGGTCAGCCCCAGCATTTT. Translation gives CASSAQGAGQPQHF. The full variable domain, with the rest looked up from reference TRBV9 and TRBJ1-5, is DSGVTQTPKHLITATGQRVTLRCSPRSGDLSVYWYQQSLDQGLQFLIQYYNGEERAKGNILERFSAQQFPDLHSELNLSSLELGDSALYFCASSAQGAGQPQHFGDGTRLSIL.

This clonotype was seen repeatedly, ten times or more. V is TRBV12-3 or TRBV12-4 and J is TRBJ1-2; unclear D gene. Trimming took 3 bases from V and 8 from J, leaving 10 bases between them. CDR3 length: 12 amino acids. The chain's CDR3 is CASSFLVGGYTF. The CDR3 coding sequence is TGTGCCAGCAGTTTCCTCGTAGGGGGCTACACCTTC.

At least ten counts were recorded for this clonotype. The J gene is TRBJ2-5, the V gene TRBV29-1; 8 bases line up with TRBD2. The V gene end was trimmed by 0 bases and the J gene end by 2 bases; junction bases not matched to a gene: 11. The CDR3 covers 17 residues. The germline V gene encodes CDR1 SQVTM and CDR2 ANQGSEA. For the CDR3, the DNA is TGCAGCGTTGAAGACCCTGGGGCGGGGGGATCTCAAGAGACCCAGTACTTC. It is translated as CSVEDPGAGGSQETQYF.

This clonotype has ten or more counts. This rearrangement joins TRBV10-3 to TRBJ2-5, with TRBD2 matching over 7 bases. The CDR3 runs 16 residues. V shed 0 bases, J shed 1 base, and the junction held 5 bases outside the gene matches. From germline, CDR1 is ENHRY and CDR2 SYGVKD. This chain's CDR3 is CAISESGAGSQETQYF. The CDR3 DNA is TGTGCCATCAGTGAGTCCGGAGCGGGGTCCCAAGAGACCCAGTACTTC.

Many counts were recorded for this clonotype. DNA for the CDR3: TGTGCCATCAGTGAGTCGGGCGGCCGAATGAGCTCCTACGAGCAGTACTTC. It codes for CAISESGGRMSSYEQYF. The chain employs TRBV10-3 and TRBJ2-7; D not resolved. The CDR3 is made up of 17 amino acids. Trimming pared 0 bases from V and 0 bases from J, leaving 15 bases between. Per the germline V gene, CDR1 is ENHRY and CDR2 is SYGVKD.

This clonotype was recorded once. Possible read error: a much larger clone is one base away. The rearrangement uses TRBV14 and TRBJ2-2, with unresolved D. V was cut by 2 bases and J by 3 bases, with 13 bases left in between. Germline V gene lookup returns CDR1 SGHDN and CDR2 FVKESK. This CDR3 has 16 residues. In DNA form, the CDR3 reads TGTGCCAGCAGCCAACGAGTGGGTTCCCACACCGGGGAGCTGTTTTTT. Translating it yields CASSQRVGSHTGELFF.

The rearrangement links TRBV15 to TRBJ2-5, with 9 positions matching TRBD2. The CDR3 is 14 residues long. From germline, CDR1 is LNHNV and CDR2 YYDKDF (reference sequence). V was clipped by 3 bases and J by 9 bases; unmatched bases: 8. The CDR3 loop reads CATSRNSGSFPQYF. Here the CDR3 DNA reads TGTGCCACCAGCAGGAATAGCGGGAGTTTCCCCCAGTACTTC.

The V gene is TRBV29-1, the J gene TRBJ2-5, with D perhaps given as TRBD1 or TRBD2 (5 bases each). The V end lost 4 bases, the J end lost 5 bases, and 17 bases lay between the germline ends. The CDR3 has 14 residues. CDR1 and CDR2 (germline): SQVTM, ANQGSEA. DNA for the CDR3: TGCAGCGTTGGGGGCCTGAGGGAGTCGGAGACCCAGTACTTC. Residues: CSVGGLRESETQYF.